The clone carrying this T cell receptor beta chain was picked up many times. Its target is unknown. The data belong to a study of T cell repertoires in cytomegalovirus infection. Whole-study results and caveats: The cumulative frequency of public TCR beta families distinguished individuals who carried CMV together with the relevant HLA.

TCRdb passed the reads through MiXCR, listing each CDR3 protein once. The profile shows about 250,000 distinct CDR3 sequences, over 9% of them singletons. From germline, CDR1 is SGHTA and CDR2 FQGNSA. The J segment lost 4 bases and the V segment lost 6 bases, leaving 15 bases of the junction unmatched. The CDR3 runs to 17 residues. Sequencing was done on a sample of PBMCs. The sequence was collected from a human donor in good health (CMV status not recorded). Some clones in this sample may be carry-over from other donors' samples. The chain combines TRBV7-2 with TRBJ1-1; 9 bases are shared with TRBD1. The CDR3 is CASRPLGTGNLGTEAFF. The CDR3 DNA is TGTGCCAGCAGACCTCTCGGGACAGGGAACTTGGGCACTGAAGCTTTCTTT.